What follows are 23 T cell receptor beta chains derived from one specimen sequenced in a study of T cell repertoires in cytomegalovirus infection. Antigen specificity for these receptors is unknown. One entry per CDR3 protein results from TCRdb running MiXCR on the reads. This table holds about a million distinct CDR3 sequences, around 29% found once. Sequenced here: cultured CD8+ T cells from PBMCs, sampled from culture after CMV antigen stimulation. The source is a human donor in good health (CMV status not recorded). Some clones in this sample may be carry-over from other donors' samples.

This clonotype was recorded a few times. The chain uses TRBV7-6 and TRBJ1-1, with D possibly matching TRBD1 (6 bases). Germline V lookup: CDR1 SGHVS, CDR2 FNYEAQ. The length of the CDR3 is 15 residues. V lost 0 bases and J 6 bases, leaving 14 bases between the germline ends. CDR3 DNA sequence: TGTGCCAGCAGCTTAGCGTCAGGGGAGGTCTCTGAAGCTTTCTTT. The encoded protein is CASSLASGEVSEAFF.

This chain joins TRBV6-2 or TRBV6-3 and TRBJ1-1; TRBD1 is a possible D gene (5 bases). V shed 0 bases and J shed 4 bases, with 15 bases lying between them. The CDR3 consists of 16 residues. The germline CDR1 and CDR2 sequences are MNHEY and SVGEGT. DNA for the CDR3: TGTGCCAGCAGTTACTCGAGTTTGGGACCAGGCACTGAAGCTTTCTTT. This codes for CASSYSSLGPGTEAFF.

In its sample, this clonotype was seen a few times. The rearrangement links TRBV6-5 to TRBJ1-2; no clear D. V was shortened by 6 bases and J by 0 bases, with 17 bases between the two germline ends. Germline CDR1 is MNHEY and CDR2 is SVGAGI. The CDR3 is 16 amino acids. The CDR3 reads CASRLGPRVANYGYTF. In DNA form, the CDR3 reads TGTGCCAGCAGACTAGGACCTCGGGTTGCTAACTATGGCTACACCTTC.

The genes are TRBV12-3 or TRBV12-4 and TRBJ1-4; possible D gene TRBD1, 5 bases. The CDR3 is 16 amino acids. The V end was cut by 2 bases, the J end by 4 bases, with 14 bases between. DNA of the CDR3: TGTGCCAGCAGTTTAATCATAGGGGCCCTTAATGAAAAACTGTTTTTT. Translation gives CASSLIIGALNEKLFF.

This clonotype was detected ten times or more. The chain couples TRBV7-9 to TRBJ1-1, with TRBD1 matching 9 bases. Germline V gene sequence: CDR1 SEHNR, CDR2 FQNEAQ (reference sequence). The CDR3 has 16 residues. Trimming cost V 5 bases and J 0 bases; bases outside gene matches: 7. The CDR3 DNA is TGTGCCAGCAGCAATACCGGGACAGGGCTGAACACTGAAGCTTTCTTT. Protein product: CASSNTGTGLNTEAFF. The variable domain in full, completed from reference TRBV7-9 and TRBJ1-1, reads DTGVSQNPRHKITKRGQNVTFRCDPISEHNRLYWYRQTLGQGPEFLTYFQNEAQLEKSRLLSDRFSAERPKGSFSTLEIQRTEQGDSAMYLCASSNTGTGLNTEAFFGQGTRLTVV.

This chain joins TRBV12-3 or TRBV12-4 and TRBJ2-2; D remains ambiguous. Trimming cost V 4 bases and J 8 bases, with 8 bases left between them. The CDR3 is made up of 12 amino acids. The CDR3 loop is CASSSAWGELFF. Written as DNA, the CDR3 is TGTGCCAGCAGTTCCGCATGGGGGGAGCTGTTTTTT.

The chain recombines TRBV6-1 with TRBJ2-7; no clear D. V lost 0 bases and J lost 4, with 7 bases in between. CDR1 is MNHNS, CDR2 SASEGT, per germline. CDR3 length equals 13 residues. Written as DNA, the CDR3 is TGTGCCAGCAGTGAAGCGCGGAAATACGAGCAGTACGTC. Residues: CASSEARKYEQYV.

The gene calls are TRBV25-1 and TRBJ1-1; TRBD1 matches at 8 bases. The CDR3 is made up of 16 amino acids. Germline loops: CDR1 MGHDK, CDR2 SYGVNS. The V and J ends lost 4 bases and 2 bases, in that order; junction bases with no gene match: 9. This CDR3 is CASSAAYRGFNTEAFF. In DNA form, the CDR3 reads TGTGCCAGCAGTGCCGCTTACAGGGGGTTTAACACTGAAGCTTTCTTT.

Points on this clonotype: This sequence may be a read error, since a much larger clone differs from it by one base. J is TRBJ1-5 and V is TRBV7-6, with D perhaps matching TRBD1 (6 bases). The CDR3 consists of 17 residues. V dropped 5 bases and J dropped 3 bases, with 20 bases sitting between them. Per germline, CDR1 SGHVS and CDR2 FNYEAQ. The CDR3 protein is CASSDHLGGHNNQPQHF. In DNA, the CDR3 is TGTGCCAGCAGCGACCACCTCGGGGGACATAACAATCAGCCCCAGCATTTT. Combining the CDR3 with reference TRBV7-6 and TRBJ1-5 gives the whole variable domain GAGVSQSPRYKVTKRGQDVALRCDPISGHVSLYWYRQALGQGPEFLTYFNYEAQQDKSGLPNDRFSAERPEGSISTLTIQRTEQRDSAMYRCASSDHLGGHNNQPQHFGDGTRLSIL.

This clonotype was counted a few times. The V call is TRBV6-1, the J call TRBJ1-1, with D hard to call. The CDR3 has 15 residues. Germline loops: CDR1 MNHNS, CDR2 SASEGT. Trimming took off 1 base at V and 7 bases at J, with 16 bases between the two ends. CDR3: CASSEDGVRSGEAFF. CDR3 nucleotides: TGTGCCAGCAGTGAAGATGGGGTTAGATCAGGTGAAGCTTTCTTT.

This clonotype was seen only a few times. The chain links TRBV6-5 to TRBJ1-4; tentatively, D is TRBD1 (5 bases). CDR1 MNHEY and CDR2 SVGAGI come from the germline V gene. This CDR3 has 15 residues. V was shortened by 2 bases and J by 5 bases, with 12 bases between the two germline ends. This chain's CDR3 is CASSYGDSLNEKLFF. The CDR3, as DNA: TGTGCCAGCAGTTACGGAGACAGCCTCAATGAAAAACTGTTTTTT.

As concerns this clonotype: A junction boundary mismatches the germline segment, possibly from a read error. CDR3 protein: CASSLNPLSTDTQYF. For the CDR3, the DNA is TGTGCCAGCAGTTTAAACCCCTTGAGCACTGATACGCAGTATTTT. The chain couples TRBV12-3 or TRBV12-4 to TRBJ2-3; D unresolved. The CDR3 spans 15 residues.

The chain employs TRBV12-3 or TRBV12-4 and TRBJ2-3, with 8 positions matching TRBD2. Trimming at V came to 3 bases and at J to 3 bases, leaving 14 bases not matched to a gene. The CDR3 spans 18 residues. CDR3 bases: TGTGCCAGCAGTTTCTGGGCGGGGGGTCCTAAGCGGACAGATACGCAGTATTTT. It encodes CASSFWAGGPKRTDTQYF.

This chain connects TRBV7-3 to TRBJ2-7, with TRBD1 as a possible D gene (5 bases). The V gene's germline CDR1 is SGHTA and CDR2 FQGTGA. V lost 2 bases and J lost 2, with 10 bases in between. The length of the CDR3 is 14 residues. CDR3 protein: CASSLEGVPYEQYV. The CDR3 DNA reads TGTGCCAGCAGCTTAGAAGGGGTCCCCTACGAGCAGTACGTC.

This clonotype was recorded at least ten times. The chain is built from TRBV7-2 and TRBJ2-5; TRBD2 matches 9 bases. The germline gives CDR1 SGHTA, CDR2 FQGNSA. The V and J ends lost 3 bases and 1 base, in that order; junction bases with no gene match: 3. This CDR3 has 15 amino acids. This CDR3 is CASSFGGGGQETQYF. The DNA for the CDR3 is TGTGCCAGCAGCTTCGGCGGGGGGGGCCAAGAGACCCAGTACTTC.

This clonotype has a handful of counts. The chain links TRBV6-1 to TRBJ2-2; no reliable D call. The germline V and J ends were trimmed by 2 bases and 2 bases, with 12 bases remaining between them. CDR3 length: 16 residues. The V gene's germline CDR1 is MNHNS and CDR2 SASEGT. The CDR3 reads CASSEYLTANTGELFF. The CDR3 nucleotides are TGTGCCAGCAGTGAATATTTAACGGCTAACACCGGGGAGCTGTTTTTT.

J is TRBJ2-1 and V is TRBV7-9; TRBD1 matches at 8 bases. The CDR3 totals 15 residues. The ends lost 5 bases at V and 6 bases at J; junction bases unmatched: 9. Germline V gives CDR1 SEHNR, CDR2 FQNEAQ (reference sequence). Written as DNA, the CDR3 is TGTGCCAGCAGCGGGTGGGGACAGGAAAGCAATGAGCAGTTCTTC. This translates into CASSGWGQESNEQFF.

This clonotype was picked up one time. This rearrangement joins TRBV7-9 to TRBJ2-1; D gene ambiguous. The CDR3 is 14 residues long. Per germline, CDR1 SEHNR and CDR2 FQNEAQ (reference sequence). The V gene lost 7 bases and the J gene lost 0 bases, with 10 bases spanning the gap. CDR3 DNA: TGTGCCAGCACCGGGCCTGGCTCCTACAATGAGCAGTTCTTC. Its protein is CASTGPGSYNEQFF.

This rearrangement joins TRBV29-1 to TRBJ2-3; TRBD2 aligns across 10 bases. The trim removed 3 bases at V and 5 bases at J, leaving 11 bases unmatched. The CDR3 length is 16 residues. Germline V lookup: CDR1 SQVTM, CDR2 ANQGSEA. The CDR3 sequence: CSVDVGERGGLDTQYF. The CDR3 DNA reads as TGCAGCGTTGATGTGGGGGAGCGGGGGGGGCTAGATACGCAGTATTTT.

In this sample, this clonotype turned up many times. V and J are TRBV12-3 or TRBV12-4 and TRBJ1-1; D is perhaps TRBD1 (6 bases). This CDR3 is 10 amino acids long. Between the trimmed V and J ends, which lost 8 bases and 5 bases, there was a span of 6 bases. The CDR3 DNA reads TGTGCCAGCGGACAGACTGAAGCTTTCTTT. Amino acids: CASGQTEAFF.

This clonotype occurred a few times. The rearrangement uses TRBV29-1 and TRBJ2-7; D is unclear. The CDR3 covers 10 residues. Trimming removed 4 bases at V and 3 bases at J, with 4 bases between. From germline, CDR1 is SQVTM and CDR2 ANQGSEA. In nucleotides, the CDR3 is TGCAGCGTTGGGGACTACGAGCAGTACTTC. Residues: CSVGDYEQYF.

This clonotype showed up just a few times. This sequence joins TRBV7-9 and TRBJ1-2; the D is unclear. Trimming took off 6 bases at V and 4 bases at J, with 12 bases between the two ends. This CDR3 has 13 amino acids. Germline V gene sequence: CDR1 SEHNR, CDR2 FQNEAQ (reference sequence). CDR3 DNA sequence: TGTGCCAGCAGTTCGGCCTCGTTCTATGGCTACACCTTC. It specifies CASSSASFYGYTF.

This clonotype has just a few counts. The genes are TRBV27 and TRBJ1-4; tentatively, D is TRBD1 (6 bases). The CDR3 consists of 15 residues. The germline V gene has CDR1 MNHEY and CDR2 SMNVEV (reference sequence). V lost 8 bases and J 6 bases, leaving 19 bases between the germline ends. The CDR3 loop reads CASFRGTPGDEKLFF. The CDR3 bases are TGTGCCAGCTTTAGGGGGACCCCAGGAGATGAAAAACTGTTTTTT.